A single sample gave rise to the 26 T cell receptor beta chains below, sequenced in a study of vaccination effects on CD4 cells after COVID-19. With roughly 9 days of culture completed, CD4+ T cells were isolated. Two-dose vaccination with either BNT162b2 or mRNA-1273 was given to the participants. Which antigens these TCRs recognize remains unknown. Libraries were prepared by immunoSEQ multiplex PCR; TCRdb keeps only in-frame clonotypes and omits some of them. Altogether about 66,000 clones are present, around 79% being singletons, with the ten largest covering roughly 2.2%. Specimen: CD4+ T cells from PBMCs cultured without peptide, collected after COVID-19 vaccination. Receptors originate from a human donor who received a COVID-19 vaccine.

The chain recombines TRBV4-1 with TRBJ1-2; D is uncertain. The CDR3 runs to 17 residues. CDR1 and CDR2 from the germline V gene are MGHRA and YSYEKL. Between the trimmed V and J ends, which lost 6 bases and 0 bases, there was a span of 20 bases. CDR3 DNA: TGCGCCAGCAGTCCCTCCCCCCCCCGACCAGCTAACTATGGCTACACCTTC. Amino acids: CASSPSPPRPANYGYTF.

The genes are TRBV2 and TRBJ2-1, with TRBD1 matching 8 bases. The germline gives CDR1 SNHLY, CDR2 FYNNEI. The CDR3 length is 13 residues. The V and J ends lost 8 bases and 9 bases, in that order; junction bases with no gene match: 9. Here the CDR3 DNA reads TGTGCCAGCGTCCCGGGACAGGAAGGTGAGCAGTTCTTC. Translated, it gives CASVPGQEGEQFF.

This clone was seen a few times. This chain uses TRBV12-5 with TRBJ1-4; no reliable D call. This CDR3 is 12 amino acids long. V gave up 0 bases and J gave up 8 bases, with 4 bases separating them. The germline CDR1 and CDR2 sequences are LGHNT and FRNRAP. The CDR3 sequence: CASGLVDEKLFF. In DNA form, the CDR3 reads TGTGCTAGTGGTTTGGTGGACGAAAAACTGTTTTTT.

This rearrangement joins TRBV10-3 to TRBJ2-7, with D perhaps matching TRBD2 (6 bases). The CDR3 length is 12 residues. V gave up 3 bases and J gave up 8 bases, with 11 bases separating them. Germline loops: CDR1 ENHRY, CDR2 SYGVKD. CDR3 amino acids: CAISESGRQQYV. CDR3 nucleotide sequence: TGTGCCATCAGTGAATCTGGGAGGCAGCAGTACGTC.

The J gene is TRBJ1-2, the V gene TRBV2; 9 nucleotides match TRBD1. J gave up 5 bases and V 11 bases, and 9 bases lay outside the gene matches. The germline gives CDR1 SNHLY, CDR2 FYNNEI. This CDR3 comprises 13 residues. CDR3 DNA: TGTGCCGGCTCTCCGGGACAGGGATATGGCTACACCTTC. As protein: CAGSPGQGYGYTF.

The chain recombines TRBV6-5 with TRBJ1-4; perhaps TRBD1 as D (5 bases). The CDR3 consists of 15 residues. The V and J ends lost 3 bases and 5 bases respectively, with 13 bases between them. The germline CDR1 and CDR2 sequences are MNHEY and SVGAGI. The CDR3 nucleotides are TGTGCCAGCAGTTATACTTCAGGGCCAAATGAAAAACTGTTTTTT. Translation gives CASSYTSGPNEKLFF.

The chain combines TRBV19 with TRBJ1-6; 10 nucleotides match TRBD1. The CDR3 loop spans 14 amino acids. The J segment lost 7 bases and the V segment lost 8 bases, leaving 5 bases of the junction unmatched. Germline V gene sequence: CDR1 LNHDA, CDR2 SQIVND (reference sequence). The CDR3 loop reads CASDDRGHNSPLHF. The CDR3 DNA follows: TGTGCCAGTGATGACAGGGGGCACAATTCACCCCTCCACTTT. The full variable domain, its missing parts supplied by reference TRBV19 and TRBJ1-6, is DGGITQSPKYLFRKEGQNVTLSCEQNLNHDAMYWYRQDPGQGLRLIYYSQIVNDFQKGDIAEGYSVSREKKESFPLTVTSAQKNPTAFYLCASDDRGHNSPLHFGNGTRLTVT.

This CDR3 reads CASSPSGYPNQPQHF. CDR3 in DNA: TGTGCCAGCAGCCCGAGCGGCTACCCCAATCAGCCCCAGCATTTT. The V gene is TRBV7-2, the J gene TRBJ1-5; no firm D call. The V end was cut by 5 bases, the J end by 3 bases, with 14 bases between. Per the germline V gene, CDR1 is SGHTA and CDR2 is FQGNSA. The CDR3 is 15 residues long.

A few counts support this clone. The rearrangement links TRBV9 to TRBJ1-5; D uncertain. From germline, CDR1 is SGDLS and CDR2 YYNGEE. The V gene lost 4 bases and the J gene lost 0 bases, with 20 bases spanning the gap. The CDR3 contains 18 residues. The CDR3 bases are TGTGCCAGCAGCCAAAGGTCCCCCCTTAAGCCTAGCAATCAGCCCCAGCATTTT. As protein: CASSQRSPLKPSNQPQHF. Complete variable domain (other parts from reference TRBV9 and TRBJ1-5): DSGVTQTPKHLITATGQRVTLRCSPRSGDLSVYWYQQSLDQGLQFLIQYYNGEERAKGNILERFSAQQFPDLHSELNLSSLELGDSALYFCASSQRSPLKPSNQPQHFGDGTRLSIL.

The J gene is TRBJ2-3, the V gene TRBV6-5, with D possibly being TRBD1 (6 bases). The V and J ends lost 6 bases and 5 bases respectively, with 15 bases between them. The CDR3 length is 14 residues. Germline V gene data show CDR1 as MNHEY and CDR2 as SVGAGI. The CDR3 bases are TGTGCCAGCAGGGACGACGGGACAAGAGATACGCAGTATTTT. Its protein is CASRDDGTRDTQYF.

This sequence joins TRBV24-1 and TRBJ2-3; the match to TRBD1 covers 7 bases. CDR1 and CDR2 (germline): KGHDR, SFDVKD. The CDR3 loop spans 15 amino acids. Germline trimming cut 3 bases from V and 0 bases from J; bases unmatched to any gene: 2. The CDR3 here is CATSDKDRSTDTQYF. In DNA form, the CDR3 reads TGTGCCACCAGTGATAAGGACAGGAGCACAGATACGCAGTATTTT.

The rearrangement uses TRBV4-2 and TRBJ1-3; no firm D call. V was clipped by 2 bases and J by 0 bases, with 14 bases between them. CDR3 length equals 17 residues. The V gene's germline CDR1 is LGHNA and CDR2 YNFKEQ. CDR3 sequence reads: CASSQYKDPSSGNTIYF. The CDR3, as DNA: TGTGCCAGCAGCCAATATAAGGACCCGAGCTCTGGAAACACCATATATTTT.

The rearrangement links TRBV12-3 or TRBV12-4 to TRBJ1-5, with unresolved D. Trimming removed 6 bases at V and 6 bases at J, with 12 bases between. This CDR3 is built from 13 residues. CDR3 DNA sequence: TGTGCCAGCAGCCTCGCCAACAGTCAGCCCCAGCATTTT. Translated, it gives CASSLANSQPQHF.

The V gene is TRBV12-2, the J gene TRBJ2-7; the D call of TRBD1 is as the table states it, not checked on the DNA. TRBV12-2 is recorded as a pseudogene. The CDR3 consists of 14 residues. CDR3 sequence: CASRLASTGSEQYV. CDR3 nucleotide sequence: TGTGCAAGTCGCTTAGCTTCAACAGGGTCCGAGCAGTACGTC.

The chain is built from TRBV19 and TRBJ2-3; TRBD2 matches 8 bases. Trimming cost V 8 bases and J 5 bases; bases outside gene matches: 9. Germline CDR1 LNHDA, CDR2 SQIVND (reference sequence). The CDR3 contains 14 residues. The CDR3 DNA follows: TGTGCCAGTCTCCCTCGCGGGGGGAGAGATACGCAGTATTTT. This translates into CASLPRGGRDTQYF.

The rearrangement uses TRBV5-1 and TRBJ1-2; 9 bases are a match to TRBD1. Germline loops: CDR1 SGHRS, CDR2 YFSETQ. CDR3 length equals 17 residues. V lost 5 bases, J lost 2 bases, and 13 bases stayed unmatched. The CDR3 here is CASRLTPTGGGNYGYTF. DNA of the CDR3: TGCGCCAGCAGACTAACCCCCACAGGGGGCGGGAACTATGGCTACACCTTC.

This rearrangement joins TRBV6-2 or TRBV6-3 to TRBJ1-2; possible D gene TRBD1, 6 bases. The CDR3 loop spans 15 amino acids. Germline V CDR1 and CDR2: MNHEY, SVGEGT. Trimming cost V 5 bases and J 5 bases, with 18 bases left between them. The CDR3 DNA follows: TGTGCCAGCAGTCCCCCCCGGGGGGGCACTTATGGCTACACCTTC. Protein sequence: CASSPPRGGTYGYTF.

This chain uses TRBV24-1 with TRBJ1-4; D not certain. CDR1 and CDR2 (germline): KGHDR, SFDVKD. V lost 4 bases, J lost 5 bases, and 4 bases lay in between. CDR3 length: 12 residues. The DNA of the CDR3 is TGTGCCACCAGTGACCAGAATGAAAAACTGTTTTTT. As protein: CATSDQNEKLFF.

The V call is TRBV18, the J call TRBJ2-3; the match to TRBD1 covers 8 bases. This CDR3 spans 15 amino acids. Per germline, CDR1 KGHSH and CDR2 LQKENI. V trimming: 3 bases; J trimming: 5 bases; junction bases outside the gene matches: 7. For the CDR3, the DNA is TGTGCCAGCTCACCCGACAGGGGCCTTAGAGATACGCAGTATTTT. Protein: CASSPDRGLRDTQYF. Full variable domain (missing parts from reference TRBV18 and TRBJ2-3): NAGVMQNPRHLVRRRGQEARLRCSPMKGHSHVYWYRQLPEEGLKFMVYLQKENIIDESGMPKERFSAEFPKEGPSILRIQQVVRGDSAAYFCASSPDRGLRDTQYFGPGTRLTVL.

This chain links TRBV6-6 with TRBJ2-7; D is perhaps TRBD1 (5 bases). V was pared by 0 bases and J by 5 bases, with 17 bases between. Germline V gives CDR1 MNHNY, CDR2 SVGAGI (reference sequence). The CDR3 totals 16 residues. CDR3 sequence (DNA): TGTGCCAGCAGTTACTCGGGGCAGGGTTACAGAAACGAGCAGTACGTC. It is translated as CASSYSGQGYRNEQYV.

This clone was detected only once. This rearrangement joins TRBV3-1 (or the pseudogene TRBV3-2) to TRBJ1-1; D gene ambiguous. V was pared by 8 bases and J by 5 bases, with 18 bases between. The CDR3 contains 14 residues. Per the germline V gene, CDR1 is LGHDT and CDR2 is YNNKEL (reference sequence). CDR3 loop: CASSNSPGGTEAFF. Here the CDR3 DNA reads TGTGCCAGCTCAAACTCTCCAGGTGGTACTGAAGCTTTCTTT.

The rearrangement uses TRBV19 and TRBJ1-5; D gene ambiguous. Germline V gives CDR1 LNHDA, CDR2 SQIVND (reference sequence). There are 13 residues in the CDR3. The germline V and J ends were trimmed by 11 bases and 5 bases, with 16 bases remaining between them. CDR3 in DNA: TGTGCCGTCGATCAAGGTTTCGATCAGCCCCAGCATTTT. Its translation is CAVDQGFDQPQHF.

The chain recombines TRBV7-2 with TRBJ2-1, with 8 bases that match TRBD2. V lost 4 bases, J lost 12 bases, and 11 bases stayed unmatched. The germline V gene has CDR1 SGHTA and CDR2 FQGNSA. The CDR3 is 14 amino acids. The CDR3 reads CASSSTERGWGQFF. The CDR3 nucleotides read TGTGCCAGCAGCTCCACAGAGCGGGGGTGGGGGCAGTTCTTC.

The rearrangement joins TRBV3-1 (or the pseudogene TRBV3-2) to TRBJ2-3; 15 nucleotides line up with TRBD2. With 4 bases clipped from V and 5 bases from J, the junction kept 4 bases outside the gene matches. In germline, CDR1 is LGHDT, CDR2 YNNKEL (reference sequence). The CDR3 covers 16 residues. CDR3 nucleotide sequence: TGTGCCAGCAGCCCTCGGACTAGCGGGGGGGTAGATACGCAGTATTTT. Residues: CASSPRTSGGVDTQYF.

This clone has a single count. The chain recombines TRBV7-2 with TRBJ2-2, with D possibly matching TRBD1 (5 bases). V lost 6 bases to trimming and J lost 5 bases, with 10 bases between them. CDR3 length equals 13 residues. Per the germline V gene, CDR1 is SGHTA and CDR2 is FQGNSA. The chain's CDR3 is CASRSGATGELFF. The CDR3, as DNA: TGTGCCAGCAGAAGTGGGGCTACCGGGGAGCTGTTTTTT.

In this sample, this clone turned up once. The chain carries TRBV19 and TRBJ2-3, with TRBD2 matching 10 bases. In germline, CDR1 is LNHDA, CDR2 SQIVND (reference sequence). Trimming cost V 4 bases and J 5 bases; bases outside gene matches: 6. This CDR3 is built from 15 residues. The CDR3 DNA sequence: TGTGCCAGTAGTAATAGCGGGGGGAAGAAAGATACGCAGTATTTT. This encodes CASSNSGGKKDTQYF.